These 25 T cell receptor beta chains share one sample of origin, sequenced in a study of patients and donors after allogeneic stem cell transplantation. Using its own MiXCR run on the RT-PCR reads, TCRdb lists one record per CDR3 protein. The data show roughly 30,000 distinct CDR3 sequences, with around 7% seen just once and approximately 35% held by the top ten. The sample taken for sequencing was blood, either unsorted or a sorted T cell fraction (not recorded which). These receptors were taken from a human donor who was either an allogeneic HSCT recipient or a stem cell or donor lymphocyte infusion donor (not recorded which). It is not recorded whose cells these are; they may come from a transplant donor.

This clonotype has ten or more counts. The DNA of the CDR3 is TGTGCCAGCAGGGTGGGACAGGGGGAAGCTTTCTTT. Protein sequence: CASRVGQGEAFF. This chain connects TRBV12-3 or TRBV12-4 to TRBJ1-1; the match to TRBD1 covers 10 bases. This CDR3 is 12 amino acids long. V shed 6 bases, J shed 8 bases, and the junction held 3 bases outside the gene matches.

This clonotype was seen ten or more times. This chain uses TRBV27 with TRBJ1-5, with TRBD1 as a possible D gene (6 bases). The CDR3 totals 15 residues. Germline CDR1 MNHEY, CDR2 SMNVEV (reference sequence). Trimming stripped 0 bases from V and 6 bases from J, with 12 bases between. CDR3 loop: CASSLSWGPGQPQHF. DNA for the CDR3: TGTGCCAGCAGTTTATCGTGGGGGCCGGGTCAGCCCCAGCATTTT.

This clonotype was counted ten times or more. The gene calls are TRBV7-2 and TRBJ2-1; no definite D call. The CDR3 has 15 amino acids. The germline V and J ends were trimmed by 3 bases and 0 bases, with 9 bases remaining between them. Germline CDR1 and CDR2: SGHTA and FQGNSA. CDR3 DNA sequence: TGTGCCAGCAGCTTCGTCAGGAGCTCCTACAATGAGCAGTTCTTC. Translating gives CASSFVRSSYNEQFF.

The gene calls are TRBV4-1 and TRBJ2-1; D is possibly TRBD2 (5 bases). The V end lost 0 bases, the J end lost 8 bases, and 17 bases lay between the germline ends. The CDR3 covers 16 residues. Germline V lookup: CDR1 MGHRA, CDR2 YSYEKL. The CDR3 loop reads CASSQEPLERSDEQFF. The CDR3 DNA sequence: TGCGCCAGCAGCCAAGAACCACTAGAGCGCTCGGATGAGCAGTTCTTC.

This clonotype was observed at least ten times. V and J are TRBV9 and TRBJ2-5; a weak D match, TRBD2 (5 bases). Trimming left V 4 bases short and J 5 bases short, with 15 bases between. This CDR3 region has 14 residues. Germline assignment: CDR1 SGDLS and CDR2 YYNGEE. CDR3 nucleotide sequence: TGTGCCAGCAGCCTAAGACTAAAGTGGGAGACCCAGTACTTC. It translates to CASSLRLKWETQYF.

This CDR3 reads CASSLGPTRGDTQYF. The CDR3 DNA sequence: TGTGCCAGCAGCTTAGGACCGACTAGGGGAGATACGCAGTATTTT. V gene TRBV7-9 combines with J gene TRBJ2-3, with D tentatively TRBD2 (6 bases). Germline V gene lookup returns CDR1 SEHNR and CDR2 FQNEAQ (reference sequence). This CDR3 is 15 amino acids long. Between the trimmed V and J ends, which lost 1 base and 5 bases, there was a span of 13 bases.

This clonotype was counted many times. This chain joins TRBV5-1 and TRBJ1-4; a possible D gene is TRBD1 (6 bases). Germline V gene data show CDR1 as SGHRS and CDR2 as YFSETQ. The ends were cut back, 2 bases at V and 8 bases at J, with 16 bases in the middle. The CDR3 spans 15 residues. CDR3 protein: CASSFGEQGGEKLFF. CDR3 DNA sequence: TGCGCCAGCAGCTTTGGGGAACAGGGTGGAGAAAAACTGTTTTTT.

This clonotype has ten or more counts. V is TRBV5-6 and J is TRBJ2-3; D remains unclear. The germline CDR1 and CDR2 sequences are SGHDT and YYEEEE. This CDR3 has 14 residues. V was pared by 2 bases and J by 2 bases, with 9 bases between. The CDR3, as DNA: TGTGCCAGCAGCTTCCCCAGACCCACAGATACGCAGTATTTT. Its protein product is CASSFPRPTDTQYF.

CDR3: CASSLVYPMEETQYF. For the CDR3, the DNA is TGTGCCAGCAGCTTAGTCTATCCGATGGAGGAGACCCAGTACTTC. The chain recombines TRBV7-9 with TRBJ2-5; D is unclear. V lost 1 base to trimming and J lost 5 bases, with 14 bases between them. Germline loops: CDR1 SEHNR, CDR2 FQNEAQ (reference sequence). The CDR3 extends over 15 amino acids.

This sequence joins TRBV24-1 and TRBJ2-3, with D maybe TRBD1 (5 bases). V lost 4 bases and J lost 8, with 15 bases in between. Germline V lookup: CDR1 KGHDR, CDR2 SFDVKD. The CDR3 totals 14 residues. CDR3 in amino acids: CATSDQRQTCTQYF. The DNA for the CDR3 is TGTGCCACCAGTGACCAGAGACAGACATGTACGCAGTATTTT.

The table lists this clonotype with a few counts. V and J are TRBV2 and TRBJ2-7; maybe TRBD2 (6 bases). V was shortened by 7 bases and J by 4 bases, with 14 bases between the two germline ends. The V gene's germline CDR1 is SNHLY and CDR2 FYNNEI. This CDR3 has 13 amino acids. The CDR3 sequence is CASMYGGIYEQYF. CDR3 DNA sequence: TGTGCCAGCATGTACGGGGGAATATACGAGCAGTACTTC. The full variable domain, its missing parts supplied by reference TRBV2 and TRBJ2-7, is EPEVTQTPSHQVTQMGQEVILRCVPISNHLYFYWYRQILGQKVEFLVSFYNNEISEKSEIFDDQFSVERPDGSNFTLKIRSTKLEDSAMYFCASMYGGIYEQYFGPGTRLTVT.

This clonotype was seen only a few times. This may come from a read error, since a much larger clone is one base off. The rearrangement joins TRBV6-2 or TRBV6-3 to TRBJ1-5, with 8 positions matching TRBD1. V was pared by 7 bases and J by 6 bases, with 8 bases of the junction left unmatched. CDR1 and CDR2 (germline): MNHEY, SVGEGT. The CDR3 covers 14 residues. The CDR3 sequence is CASNPGGPRQPQHF. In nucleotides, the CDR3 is TGTGCCAGCAACCCAGGGGGCCCTCGTCAGCCCCAGCATTTT.

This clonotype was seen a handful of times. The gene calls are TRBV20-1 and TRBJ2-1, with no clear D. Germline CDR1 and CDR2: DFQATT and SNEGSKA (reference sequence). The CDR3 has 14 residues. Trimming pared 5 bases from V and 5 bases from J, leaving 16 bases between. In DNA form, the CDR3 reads TGCAGTGCTTATCCTAGTAGTTTGGACAATGAGCAGTTCTTC. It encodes CSAYPSSLDNEQFF.

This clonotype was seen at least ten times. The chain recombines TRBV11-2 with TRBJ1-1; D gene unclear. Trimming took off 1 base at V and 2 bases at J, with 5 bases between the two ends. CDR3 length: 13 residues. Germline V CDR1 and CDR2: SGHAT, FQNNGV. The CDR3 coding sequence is TGTGCCAGCAGCTTAGGGGTTAACACTGAAGCTTTCTTT. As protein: CASSLGVNTEAFF.

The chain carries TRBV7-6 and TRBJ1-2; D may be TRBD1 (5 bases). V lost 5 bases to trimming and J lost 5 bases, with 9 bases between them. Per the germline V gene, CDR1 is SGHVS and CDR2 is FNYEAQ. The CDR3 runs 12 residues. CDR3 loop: CASSGGGYGYTF. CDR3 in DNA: TGTGCCAGCAGCGGGGGGGGGTATGGCTACACCTTC.

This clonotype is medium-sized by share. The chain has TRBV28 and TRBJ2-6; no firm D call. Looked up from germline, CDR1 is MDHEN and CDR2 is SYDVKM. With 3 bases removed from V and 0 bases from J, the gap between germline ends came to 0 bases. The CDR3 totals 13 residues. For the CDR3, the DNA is TGTGCCAGCAGTTTCTCTGGGGCCAACGTCCTGACTTTC. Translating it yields CASSFSGANVLTF.

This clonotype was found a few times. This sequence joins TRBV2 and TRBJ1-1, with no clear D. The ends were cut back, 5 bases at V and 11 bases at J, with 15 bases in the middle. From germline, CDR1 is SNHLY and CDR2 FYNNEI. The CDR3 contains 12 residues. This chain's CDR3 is CASSRPAEAAFF. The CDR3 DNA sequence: TGTGCCAGCAGTCGACCAGCGGAGGCCGCTTTCTTT.

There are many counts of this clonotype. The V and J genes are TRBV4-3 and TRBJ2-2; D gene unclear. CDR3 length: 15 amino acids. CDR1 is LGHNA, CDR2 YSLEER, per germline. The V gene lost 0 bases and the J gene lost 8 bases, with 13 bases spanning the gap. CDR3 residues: CASSQDDGVRGELFF. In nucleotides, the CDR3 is TGCGCCAGCAGCCAAGATGACGGAGTAAGGGGGGAGCTGTTTTTT.

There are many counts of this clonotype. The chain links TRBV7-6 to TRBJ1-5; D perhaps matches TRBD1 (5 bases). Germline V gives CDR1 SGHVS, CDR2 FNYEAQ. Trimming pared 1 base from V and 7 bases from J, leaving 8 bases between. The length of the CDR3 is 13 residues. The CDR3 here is CASSLGRDQPQHF. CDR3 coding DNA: TGTGCCAGCAGCTTAGGGAGGGACCAGCCCCAGCATTTT.

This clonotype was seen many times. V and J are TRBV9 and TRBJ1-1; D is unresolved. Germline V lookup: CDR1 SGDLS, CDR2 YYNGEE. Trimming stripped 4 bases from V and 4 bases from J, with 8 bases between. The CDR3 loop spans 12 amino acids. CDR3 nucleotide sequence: TGTGCCAGCAGCAAGGTGGGCACTGAAGCTTTCTTT. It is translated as CASSKVGTEAFF.

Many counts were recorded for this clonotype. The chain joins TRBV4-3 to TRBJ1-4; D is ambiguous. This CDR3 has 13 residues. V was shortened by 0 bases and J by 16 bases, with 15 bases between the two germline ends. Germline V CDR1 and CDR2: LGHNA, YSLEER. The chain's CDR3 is CASSQEWAGERFF. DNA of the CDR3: TGCGCCAGCAGCCAAGAATGGGCGGGAGAAAGGTTTTTT.

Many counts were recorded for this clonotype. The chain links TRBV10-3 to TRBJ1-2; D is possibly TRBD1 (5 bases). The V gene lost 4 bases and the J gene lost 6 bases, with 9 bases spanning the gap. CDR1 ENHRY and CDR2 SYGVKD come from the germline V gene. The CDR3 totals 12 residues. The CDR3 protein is CAISGQGDGYTF. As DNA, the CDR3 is TGTGCCATCAGTGGGCAGGGCGATGGCTACACCTTC.

CDR3 region: CASSLGTLLTNTGELFF. CDR3 nucleotides: TGTGCCAGCAGTTTGGGGACCCTACTAACGAACACCGGGGAGCTGTTTTTT. V usage is TRBV27 and J usage is TRBJ2-2; tentatively, D is TRBD1 or TRBD2 (5 bases each). The germline CDR1 and CDR2 sequences are MNHEY and SMNVEV (reference sequence). The CDR3 has 17 amino acids. Trimming stripped 3 bases from V and 0 bases from J, with 14 bases between.

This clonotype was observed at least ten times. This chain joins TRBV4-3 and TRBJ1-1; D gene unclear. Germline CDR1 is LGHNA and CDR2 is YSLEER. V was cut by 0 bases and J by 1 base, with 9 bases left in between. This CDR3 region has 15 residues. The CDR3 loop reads CASSQDLVGNTEAFF. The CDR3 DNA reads TGCGCCAGCAGCCAAGATCTGGTGGGGAACACTGAAGCTTTCTTT.

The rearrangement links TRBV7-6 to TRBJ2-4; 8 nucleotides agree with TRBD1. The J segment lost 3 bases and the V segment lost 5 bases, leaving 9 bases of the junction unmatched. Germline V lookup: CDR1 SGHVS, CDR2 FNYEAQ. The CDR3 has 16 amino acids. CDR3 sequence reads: CASSNGQGLGKNIQYF. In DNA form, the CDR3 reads TGTGCCAGCAGCAACGGACAGGGATTGGGCAAAAACATTCAGTACTTC.